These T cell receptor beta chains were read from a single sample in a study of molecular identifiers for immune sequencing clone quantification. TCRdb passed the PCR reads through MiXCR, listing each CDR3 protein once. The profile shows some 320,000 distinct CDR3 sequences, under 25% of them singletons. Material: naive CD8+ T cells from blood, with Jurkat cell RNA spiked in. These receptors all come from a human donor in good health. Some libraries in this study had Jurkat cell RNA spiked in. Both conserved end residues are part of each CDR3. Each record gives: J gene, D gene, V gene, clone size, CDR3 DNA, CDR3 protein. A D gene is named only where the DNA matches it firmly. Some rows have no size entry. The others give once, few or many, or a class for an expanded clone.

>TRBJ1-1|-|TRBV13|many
TGTGCCAGCAGCTCCCAGTACACTGAAGCTTTCTTT
CASSSQYTEAFF
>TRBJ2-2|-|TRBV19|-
TGTGCCAGTAGTATAGGCAGGTTTTATACCGGGGAGCTGTTTTTT
CASSIGRFYTGELFF
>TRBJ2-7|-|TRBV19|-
TGTGCCAGTAGTATAGCAGGTTTCCCCTACGAGCAGTACTTC
CASSIAGFPYEQYF
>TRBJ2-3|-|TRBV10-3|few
TGTGCCATCAGTGAGGCAGAACTAGATACGCAGTATTTT
CAISEAELDTQYF
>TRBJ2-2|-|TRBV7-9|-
TGTGCCAGCAGCCATTCTGCTGGGCGGAACACCGGGGAGCTGTTTTTT
CASSHSAGRNTGELFF
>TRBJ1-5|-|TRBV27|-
TGTGCCAGCAGTTTATTCCTCGGTCAGCCCCAGCATTTT
CASSLFLGQPQHF
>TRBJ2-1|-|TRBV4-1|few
TGCGCCAGCAGCCAAGATCGCACCGTGACACTTAAGCTTATGGGTGAGTTCTTC
CASSQDRTVTLKLMGEFF
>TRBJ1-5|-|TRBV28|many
TGTGCCAGCAGTTTAAGTGAAACTTATGTCCAGCCCCAGCATTTT
CASSLSETYVQPQHF
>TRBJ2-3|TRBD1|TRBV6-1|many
TGTGCCAGCAGTGAAGATTTGGGACAGGGGGCAGTGGATACGCAGTATTTT
CASSEDLGQGAVDTQYF
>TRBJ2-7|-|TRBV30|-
TGTGCCTGGAGTGAACGAGGGAGGTATAGTAACGAGCAGTACTTC
CAWSERGRYSNEQYF
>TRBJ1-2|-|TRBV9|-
TGTGCCAGCAGGGGGGTCTATGGCTACACCTTC
CASRGVYGYTF
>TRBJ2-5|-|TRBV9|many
TGTGCCAGCAGCCTCCTCTCGAGCCCCCAAGAGACCCAGTACTTC
CASSLLSSPQETQYF
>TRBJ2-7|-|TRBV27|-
TGTGCCAGCAGTTTATCGATAGGGACCGGGGAGTACTTC
CASSLSIGTGEYF
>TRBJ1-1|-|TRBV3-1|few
TGTGCCAGCAGCCAAGTCCGTGGCGCATCGGACACTGAAGCTTTCTTT
CASSQVRGASDTEAFF
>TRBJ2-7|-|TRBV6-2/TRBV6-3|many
TGTGCCAGCAGTTACGAGGACAGATACGAGCAGTACTTC
CASSYEDRYEQYF
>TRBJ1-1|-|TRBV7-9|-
TGTGCCAGCACCGGAAGCGGGAGCGAAGCTTTCTTT
CASTGSGSEAFF
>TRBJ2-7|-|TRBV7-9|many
TGTGCCAGCAGCCACCGGGACCCCTACGAGCAGTACTTC
CASSHRDPYEQYF
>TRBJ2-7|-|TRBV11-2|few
TGTGCCAGCAGCTTAGGTCCAGCCAGGGAGCAGTACTTC
CASSLGPAREQYF
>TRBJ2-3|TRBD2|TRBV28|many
TGTGCCAGCAGTACTGGACTAGCGGCAGATACGCAGTATTTT
CASSTGLAADTQYF
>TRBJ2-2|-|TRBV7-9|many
TGTGCCAGCAGCTTAGAGGCTGCCGGGGAGCTGTTTTTT
CASSLEAAGELFF
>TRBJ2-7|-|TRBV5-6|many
TGTGCCAGCAGCCCGGCAGGGTTCTACGAGCAGTACTTC
CASSPAGFYEQYF
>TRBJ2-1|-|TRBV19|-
TGTGCCAGTGAAAAGGGGGGTCCAAACAATGAGCAGTTCTTC
CASEKGGPNNEQFF
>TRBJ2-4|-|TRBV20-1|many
TGCAGTGCTAGAGGGGAGGAGACGATAGCCAAAAACATTCAGTACTTC
CSARGEETIAKNIQYF
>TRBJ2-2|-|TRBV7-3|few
TGTGCCAGCAGCCTCTACCCCGGGGAGCTGTTTTTT
CASSLYPGELFF
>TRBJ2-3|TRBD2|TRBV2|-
TGTGCCAGCAGTGATGGGACTAGCGGGGCGACAGATACGCAGTATTTT
CASSDGTSGATDTQYF
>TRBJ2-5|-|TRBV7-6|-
TGTGCCAGCAGCCCCTCCGGGGCCAAAGAGACCCAGTACTTC
CASSPSGAKETQYF
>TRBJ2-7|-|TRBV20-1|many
TGCAGTGCTAGAAGGGGGGTGAGCTCCTACGAGCAGTACTTC
CSARRGVSSYEQYF
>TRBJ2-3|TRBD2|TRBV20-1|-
TGCAGTGCTCCAGGACTAGTATGGGCAGATACGCAGTATTTT
CSAPGLVWADTQYF
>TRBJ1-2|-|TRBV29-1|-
TGCAGCGTTGAAGATGAACGTATTTCCCCTTATGGCTACACCTTC
CSVEDERISPYGYTF
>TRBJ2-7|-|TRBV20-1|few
TGCAGTGCTAATCCGACAGAGAGCTCCTACGAGCAGTACTTC
CSANPTESSYEQYF
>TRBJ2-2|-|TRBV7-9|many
TGTGCCAGCAGCCAAGGGGGGGCGAACACCGGGGAGCTGTTTTTT
CASSQGGANTGELFF
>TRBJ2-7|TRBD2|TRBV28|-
TGTGCCAGCAGTTCCATGCTTGGCGGGAGGGCGTACGAGCAGTACTTC
CASSSMLGGRAYEQYF
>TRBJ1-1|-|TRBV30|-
TGTGCCTGGAGAAAGACAGCCCAAAAGAACACTGAAGCTTTCTTT
CAWRKTAQKNTEAFF
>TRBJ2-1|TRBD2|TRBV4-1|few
TGCGCCAGCAGCCCCCAAGGGGAGGGAGGATACAATGAGCAGTTCTTC
CASSPQGEGGYNEQFF
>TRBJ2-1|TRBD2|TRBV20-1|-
TGCAGTGCTAGGTCCAGCGGGGGGGCCGGATACAATGAGCAGTTCTTC
CSARSSGGAGYNEQFF
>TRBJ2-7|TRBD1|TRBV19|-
TGTGCCAGTAGTCCTATGATGGGACAGGTGGAACGGGAGCAGTACTTC
CASSPMMGQVEREQYF
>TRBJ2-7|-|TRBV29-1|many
TGCAGCGTTTTCGGGGGTAGGGCCTACGAGCAGTACTTC
CSVFGGRAYEQYF
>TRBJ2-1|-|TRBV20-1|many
TGCAGCGTGAAAGAGGGATCCTACAATGAGCAGTTCTTC
CSVKEGSYNEQFF
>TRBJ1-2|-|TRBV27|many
TGTGCCAGCAGTTTATCGAGGGCAGGGTCCTTGAACTATGGCTACACCTTC
CASSLSRAGSLNYGYTF
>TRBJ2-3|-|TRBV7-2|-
TGTGCCAGCAGCAGGCGAGGCCGACACCAGAGCACAGATACGCAGTATTTT
CASSRRGRHQSTDTQYF
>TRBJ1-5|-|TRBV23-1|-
TGCGCCAGCACAGACAGCGTCAATCAGCCCCAGCATTTT
CASTDSVNQPQHF